The next 16 T cell receptor beta chains were all read from a single sample in a study of blood T cell repertoires in COVID-19. Some clones are missing from TCRdb's copy, which holds only in-frame ones; the method was immunoSEQ multiplex PCR. This sample has hundreds of thousands of clones, with roughly 81% found just once. Sequencing was carried out using peripheral blood. These receptors all come from an elderly woman with COVID-19, enrolled during active disease.

The rearrangement uses TRBV6-5 and TRBJ1-5, with D unresolved. The CDR3 has 13 residues. V lost 2 bases, J lost 4 bases, and 6 bases lay in between. Germline V lookup: CDR1 MNHEY, CDR2 SVGAGI. In DNA, the CDR3 is TGTGCCAGCAGTTACACTGTAAATCAGCCCCAGCATTTT. Amino acid sequence: CASSYTVNQPQHF.

This clone was observed many times. The rearrangement uses TRBV4-3 and TRBJ2-2; TRBD2 is a possible D gene (5 bases). The CDR3 consists of 15 residues. CDR1 LGHNA and CDR2 YSLEER come from the germline V gene. Trimming removed 2 bases from V and 10 bases from J, with 17 bases in between. In DNA, the CDR3 is TGCGCCAGCAGCCAACTCCAAGGCGGGTCCCCGGAGCTGTTTTTT. Translating it yields CASSQLQGGSPELFF.

Comment on this clone: This CDR3 is also generated by other DNA sequences in the sample. The chain recombines TRBV18 with TRBJ2-7, with D perhaps TRBD2 (6 bases). V lost 3 bases to trimming and J lost 3 bases, with 9 bases between them. The CDR3 has 13 residues. Germline V gene lookup returns CDR1 KGHSH and CDR2 LQKENI. CDR3 region: CASSPGGGYEQYF. Written as DNA, the CDR3 is TGTGCCAGCTCACCGGGGGGTGGCTACGAGCAGTACTTC. Filled out from reference TRBV18 and TRBJ2-7, the complete variable domain reads NAGVMQNPRHLVRRRGQEARLRCSPMKGHSHVYWYRQLPEEGLKFMVYLQKENIIDESGMPKERFSAEFPKEGPSILRIQQVVRGDSAAYFCASSPGGGYEQYFGPGTRLTVT.

The rearrangement uses TRBV6-1 and TRBJ2-7; D is unclear. With 3 bases removed from V and 0 bases from J, the gap between germline ends came to 12 bases. The CDR3 totals 15 residues. Germline assignment: CDR1 MNHNS and CDR2 SASEGT. In nucleotides, the CDR3 is TGTGCCAGCAGTGAGAGGTCAGAAAGCTCCTACGAGCAGTACTTC. Amino acids: CASSERSESSYEQYF.

This clone was found once. The CDR3 loop is CASSPQSASNEKLFF. The CDR3 DNA reads as TGTGCCAGCAGCCCACAGTCGGCCTCTAATGAAAAACTGTTTTTT. The chain carries TRBV14 and TRBJ1-4; D not resolved. Deletions cut 4 bases from V and 3 bases from J, with 12 bases between. Germline V gene sequence: CDR1 SGHDN, CDR2 FVKESK. The CDR3 totals 15 residues.

The chain recombines TRBV4-1 with TRBJ1-1; D is possibly TRBD1 (6 bases). The length of the CDR3 is 15 residues. Per germline, CDR1 MGHRA and CDR2 YSYEKL. V was pared by 1 base and J by 3 bases, with 12 bases between. The CDR3 coding sequence is TGCGCCAGCAGCCAAGCAACAGGGCCCTACACTGAAGCTTTCTTT. The encoded protein is CASSQATGPYTEAFF.

The chain combines TRBV15 with TRBJ2-1; D ambiguous. CDR1 is LNHNV and CDR2 is YYDKDF in the germline V gene (reference sequence). V gave up 2 bases and J gave up 9 bases, with 8 bases separating them. This CDR3 is 12 amino acids long. The CDR3 protein is CATSRQVSEQFF. In DNA form, the CDR3 reads TGTGCCACCAGCAGACAGGTGTCTGAGCAGTTCTTC.

The chain uses TRBV10-2 and TRBJ1-1; maybe TRBD1 (6 bases). The CDR3 contains 14 residues. Trimming stripped 7 bases from V and 4 bases from J, with 16 bases between. Looked up from germline, CDR1 is WSHSY and CDR2 is SAAADI. CDR3 DNA: TGCGCCAGCACCTCACAGGGCTTGGGCACTGAAGCTTTCTTT. Translating gives CASTSQGLGTEAFF.

The chain couples TRBV18 to TRBJ1-3, with a weak D call TRBD1 (6 bases). Trimming stripped 4 bases from V and 1 base from J, with 8 bases between. From germline, CDR1 is KGHSH and CDR2 LQKENI. CDR3 length: 14 residues. CDR3 sequence reads: CASSLQGSGNTIYF. As DNA, the CDR3 is TGTGCCAGCTCACTACAGGGTTCTGGAAACACCATATATTTT.

CDR3: CASGLPTGSGANVLTF. In DNA, the CDR3 is TGTGCTAGTGGTTTGCCCACAGGGTCTGGGGCCAACGTCCTGACTTTC. This chain connects TRBV12-5 to TRBJ2-6; TRBD1 is a possible D gene (6 bases). The CDR3 consists of 16 residues. Trimming shortened V by 2 bases and J by 1 base, and 9 bases separated the two germline ends. CDR1 and CDR2 from the germline V gene are LGHNT and FRNRAP.

As for this clone: This same CDR3 is encoded by further DNA sequences in the sample. The J gene is TRBJ2-1, the V gene TRBV6-6, with D possibly matching TRBD2 (6 bases). This CDR3 is 12 amino acids long. Germline V lookup: CDR1 MNHNY, CDR2 SVGAGI (reference sequence). V dropped 5 bases and J dropped 4 bases, with 6 bases sitting between them. CDR3 DNA: TGTGCCAGCAGTGGAGGGTACAATGAGCAGTTCTTC. Protein product: CASSGGYNEQFF.

This clone appeared a few times. This rearrangement joins TRBV9 to TRBJ1-3, with D possibly matching TRBD1 (6 bases). Germline assignment: CDR1 SGDLS and CDR2 YYNGEE. There are 19 residues in the CDR3. V lost 0 bases and J 3 bases, leaving 22 bases between the germline ends. CDR3 sequence reads: CASSVGGGHLSGDGNTIYF. The CDR3 nucleotides are TGTGCCAGCAGCGTAGGAGGGGGACATCTCTCAGGGGATGGAAACACCATATATTTT.

This clone appeared a few times. This chain joins TRBV19 and TRBJ1-2; D possibly corresponds to TRBD1 (6 bases). The CDR3 is 16 residues long. The germline V gene has CDR1 LNHDA and CDR2 SQIVND (reference sequence). Trimming pared 6 bases from V and 8 bases from J, leaving 25 bases between. DNA of the CDR3: TGTGCCAGTAGAGGTCCCCAGGACAGAAGAGGTGGAGGCTACACCTTC. Translated, it gives CASRGPQDRRGGGYTF.

V usage is TRBV6-5 and J usage is TRBJ1-6, with D perhaps matching TRBD1 (6 bases). Trimming removed 6 bases at V and 4 bases at J, with 10 bases between. The CDR3 covers 14 residues. The germline V gene has CDR1 MNHEY and CDR2 SVGAGI. The CDR3 DNA reads as TGTGCCAGCAGCCCGGGACAATATAATTCACCCCTCCACTTT. Translation: CASSPGQYNSPLHF.

V and J are TRBV10-2 and TRBJ2-7, with TRBD2 identical over 10 bases. After removal of 7 bases from V and 2 bases from J, the junction contained 5 bases not matched to a gene. Germline V gene data show CDR1 as WSHSY and CDR2 as SAAADI. This CDR3 comprises 14 residues. DNA of the CDR3: TGCGCCAGCAATCGAGCGGGGGGGGCCTACGAGCAGTACTTC. Translation: CASNRAGGAYEQYF.

The chain is built from TRBV6-2 or TRBV6-3 and TRBJ1-2; 7 positions match TRBD1. Germline values: CDR1 MNHEY, CDR2 SVGEGT. CDR3 length: 13 residues. After removal of 2 bases from V and 5 bases from J, the junction contained 2 bases not matched to a gene. For the CDR3, the DNA is TGTGCCAGCAGTTACCCACAGGGGTATGGCTACACCTTC. Its translation: CASSYPQGYGYTF.